This TCR beta chain came from a study of cytotoxic CD8 clonotypes in ibrutinib-treated CLL. Study-level information: An average of 255,043 productive templates and 94,082 productive rearrangements was obtained per sample.

CDR3 length equals 13 residues. The V end lost 4 bases, the J end lost 6 bases, and 13 bases lay between the germline ends. Germline CDR1 is MGHRA and CDR2 is YSYEKL. Study findings and constraints: Few clonotypes were public, and these shrank or held steady under treatment. Clonality, elevated at ibrutinib response, dropped back toward baseline at progression. Starting clonality was above that of age-matched healthy donors and tracked circulating CD8+ T-cell counts.

A note on this clone: Its antigen is currently unknown.

Assay: immunoSEQ multiplex PCR; the TCRdb copy retains only in-frame clones and omits some. This sample has some 160,000 clones, with roughly 86% found just once. The clonotype was recovered from a human donor with chronic lymphocytic leukemia. The specimen comprised PBMCs, sampled after 12 months of ibrutinib treatment. V gene TRBV4-1 combines with J gene TRBJ2-7, with D hard to call. Here the CDR3 reads CASSPQDLLEQYF. The CDR3 DNA follows: TGCGCCAGCAGCCCCCAGGACCTTCTCGAGCAGTACTTC.